The clone carrying this T cell receptor (beta chain) occurred a few times. What it binds is not known. CDR1 and CDR2 (germline): DFQATT, SNEGSKA (reference sequence). The V gene lost 6 bases and the J gene lost 2 bases, with 23 bases spanning the gap. The CDR3 extends over 16 amino acids. For the second PCR, which ran for about 6 to 11 cycles, a sample-barcoded 5' primer and a J-beta primer mix were used. A minimum of 3 million CDR3-containing paired-end reads was obtained for each sample. TCRdb re-analysed the 5' RACE reads in MiXCR, keeping a single row per CDR3 protein. The sample has 850,000 to 950,000 distinct CDR3 sequences; under 35% are singletons. The data originate from a study of blood T cells in healthy people across ages. Points from the study as a whole: Both naive CD4+ cell counts and diversity were greater in long-lived donors than in aged donors.

The clonotype was recovered from a woman aged 80 or over in good health. Sequenced material: blood. The gene calls are TRBV20-1 and TRBJ2-7; possibly TRBD2 for D (6 bases). The CDR3 region is CSASGTRIGGTYEQYF. The CDR3, as DNA: TGCAGTGCATCCGGGACGCGGATCGGCGGGACCTACGAGCAGTACTTC.